The 32 T cell receptor beta chains listed next were all sequenced from one sample in a study of blood T cell repertoires in COVID-19. Measured with immunoSEQ multiplex PCR; TCRdb has only the in-frame clones, and not every one. The sample includes roughly 120,000 clones, approximately 90% of them seen just once. Specimen: peripheral blood. The receptors derive from a woman aged 45-60 years with acute or convalescent COVID-19.

This sequence joins TRBV13 and TRBJ2-3; 7 bases align to TRBD2. Germline V lookup: CDR1 PRHDT, CDR2 FYEKMQ (reference sequence). The CDR3 runs to 14 residues. V lost 5 bases and J lost 9; bases outside the gene matches: 11. The CDR3 sequence is CASSPTSGKRTQYF. In DNA form, the CDR3 reads TGTGCCAGCAGCCCGACGAGCGGGAAACGAACGCAGTATTTT.

This chain connects TRBV7-2 to TRBJ1-3, with D tentatively TRBD1 (5 bases). CDR1 and CDR2 (germline): SGHTA, FQGNSA. The CDR3 runs to 16 residues. Trimming stripped 4 bases from V and 0 bases from J, with 13 bases between. The CDR3 DNA follows: TGTGCCAGCAGCTGGGAGGGGCACCTCTCTGGAAACACCATATATTTT. Amino acid sequence: CASSWEGHLSGNTIYF.

The chain recombines TRBV11-2 with TRBJ2-2; no firm D call. Trimming shortened V by 1 base and J by 6 bases, and 6 bases separated the two germline ends. Looked up from germline, CDR1 is SGHAT and CDR2 is FQNNGV. This CDR3 comprises 13 residues. CDR3 coding DNA: TGTGCCAGCAGCTTAGTACTTGCCGGGGAGCTGTTTTTT. Translation gives CASSLVLAGELFF.

The chain links TRBV27 to TRBJ2-7; 15 bases line up with TRBD2. The CDR3 has 16 residues. With 6 bases clipped from V and 6 bases from J, the junction kept 9 bases outside the gene matches. Germline V lookup: CDR1 MNHEY, CDR2 SMNVEV (reference sequence). CDR3 in DNA: TGTGCCAGCAGCAAGGCAGGACTAGCGGGGGGGCTCGAGCAGTACTTC. Protein sequence: CASSKAGLAGGLEQYF.

V is TRBV10-3 and J is TRBJ2-1; D gene unclear. V was pared by 8 bases and J by 5 bases, with 10 bases between. Per germline, CDR1 ENHRY and CDR2 SYGVKD. This CDR3 has 12 amino acids. The CDR3 DNA sequence: TGTGCCATCCAGACAAGGAACAATGAGCAGTTCTTC. Protein sequence: CAIQTRNNEQFF.

As to this clone: Germline is not matched at one junction end, which may reflect a read error. The gene calls are TRBV10-3 and TRBJ1-1; 8 bases line up with TRBD1. The V gene's germline CDR1 is ENHRY and CDR2 SYGVKD. This CDR3 region has 15 residues. This CDR3 reads CALRDRQGANTEAFF. DNA of the CDR3: TGTGCCCTCAGAGACCGGCAGGGGGCGAACACTGAAGCTTTCTTT.

This clone was observed a few times. V is TRBV5-4 and J is TRBJ2-5, with D possibly TRBD2 on 6 matching bases. Germline values: CDR1 SGHNT, CDR2 YYREEE (reference sequence). The CDR3 contains 15 residues. The V end lost 0 bases, the J end lost 2 bases, and 11 bases lay between the germline ends. CDR3 in DNA: TGTGCCAGCAGCTTGGCGGCTAGCGAGCAAGAGACCCAGTACTTC. This gives the protein CASSLAASEQETQYF.

V gene TRBV7-9 combines with J gene TRBJ2-3, with 10 bases fitting TRBD1. J was trimmed by 5 bases and V by 5 bases; bases with no gene match: 7. The CDR3 consists of 15 residues. Germline V gene lookup returns CDR1 SEHNR and CDR2 FQNEAQ (reference sequence). The CDR3 bases are TGTGCCAGCAGCAGAGGACAGGGGGAAATAGATACGCAGTATTTT. The encoded protein is CASSRGQGEIDTQYF.

The chain links TRBV24-1 to TRBJ2-2; D not certain. V dropped 4 bases and J dropped 7 bases, with 9 bases sitting between them. Germline-derived CDR1 and CDR2 are KGHDR and SFDVKD. CDR3 size: 13 residues. Written as DNA, the CDR3 is TGTGCCACCAGTGAACGACTCGACGGGGAGCTGTTTTTT. Encoded protein: CATSERLDGELFF.

V and J are TRBV2 and TRBJ2-2, with D possibly matching TRBD2 (6 bases). This CDR3 has 13 residues. Germline V lookup: CDR1 SNHLY, CDR2 FYNNEI. Trimming took 7 bases from V and 5 from J, leaving 11 bases between them. This CDR3 is CASIADNTGELFF. The DNA of the CDR3 is TGTGCCAGCATAGCGGACAATACCGGGGAGCTGTTTTTT.

The chain combines TRBV6-5 with TRBJ2-3; maybe TRBD2 (6 bases). The CDR3 has 13 residues. Germline values: CDR1 MNHEY, CDR2 SVGAGI. Trimming removed 1 base at V and 10 bases at J, with 12 bases between. The CDR3, as DNA: TGTGCCAGCAGTTACTTTGGAGGGGCGCCGCAGTATTTT. Encoded protein: CASSYFGGAPQYF.

In this sample, this clone turned up once. The rearrangement uses TRBV7-2 and TRBJ2-3; 10 bases map to TRBD2. Per the germline V gene, CDR1 is SGHTA and CDR2 is FQGNSA. V trimming: 4 bases; J trimming: 3 bases; junction bases outside the gene matches: 4. This CDR3 comprises 15 residues. Here the CDR3 reads CASSYSSGGTDTQYF. For the CDR3, the DNA is TGTGCCAGCAGCTACTCTAGCGGGGGTACAGATACGCAGTATTTT.

The chain couples TRBV6-6 to TRBJ2-1; D is perhaps TRBD1 (6 bases). The CDR3 extends over 15 amino acids. Per the germline V gene, CDR1 is MNHNY and CDR2 is SVGAGI (reference sequence). Trimming cost V 5 bases and J 0 bases, with 11 bases left between them. The CDR3 sequence is CASSDGQSSYNEQFF. CDR3 DNA: TGTGCCAGCAGTGATGGACAGAGCTCCTACAATGAGCAGTTCTTC.

CDR3 region: CASSTYTGEYGYTF. DNA of the CDR3: TGTGCCAGCAGTACCTATACAGGGGAATATGGCTACACCTTC. V usage is TRBV6-2 or TRBV6-3 and J usage is TRBJ1-2, with 7 bases matching TRBD1. Germline CDR1 MNHEY, CDR2 SVGEGT. The trim removed 5 bases at V and 5 bases at J, leaving 8 bases unmatched. The CDR3 spans 14 residues.

The gene calls are TRBV4-1 and TRBJ2-7; TRBD2 aligns across 10 bases. This CDR3 is 16 amino acids long. CDR1 is MGHRA, CDR2 YSYEKL, per germline. Trimming cost V 2 bases and J 3 bases; bases outside gene matches: 7. The DNA for the CDR3 is TGCGCCAGCAGCCAAAGAGCGGGAGGGCCGATCTACGAGCAGTACTTC. Its protein product is CASSQRAGGPIYEQYF.

J is TRBJ2-1 and V is TRBV10-3; 7 bases fit TRBD1. This CDR3 is 14 amino acids long. Per the germline V gene, CDR1 is ENHRY and CDR2 is SYGVKD. V was clipped by 5 bases and J by 3 bases; unmatched bases: 4. This chain's CDR3 is CAISPGQNYNEQFF. CDR3 in DNA: TGTGCCATCAGTCCGGGACAGAACTACAATGAGCAGTTCTTC.

Here the CDR3 DNA reads TGTGCCAGCAGCCAAGCTCCTGGGGAGGGTTTGGAGACCCAGTACTTC. This sequence encodes CASSQAPGEGLETQYF. This rearrangement joins TRBV3-1 (or the pseudogene TRBV3-2) to TRBJ2-5; 7 bases are shared with TRBD2. The germline gives CDR1 LGHDT, CDR2 YNNKEL (reference sequence). Trimming removed 1 base from V and 5 bases from J; junction bases left unmatched: 10. This CDR3 region has 16 residues.

The chain uses TRBV1 and TRBJ1-1; no DNA check was done on the table's D call, TRBD1. TRBV1 is deemed a pseudogene. The CDR3 extends over 12 amino acids. Here the CDR3 DNA reads TGCACCAGCAGACGGGACAGGGGGCTCGCTTTCTTT. Translating gives CTSRRDRGLAFF.

J is TRBJ1-1 and V is TRBV1. TRBV1 is classified as a pseudogene. The CDR3 consists of 17 residues. CDR3 DNA: TGCACCAGCAGCCATGGACCCAGCGGCTCTATGAACACTGAAGCTTTCTTT. It codes for CTSSHGPSGSMNTEAFF.

The rearrangement uses TRBV10-3 and TRBJ1-3; no clear D gene. Trimming left V 4 bases short and J 2 bases short, with 6 bases between. CDR1 is ENHRY, CDR2 SYGVKD, per germline. The CDR3 has 13 amino acids. CDR3 bases: TGTGCCATCAGTGGAGGTGCTGGAAACACCATATATTTT. Its protein is CAISGGAGNTIYF.

This chain connects TRBV2 to TRBJ1-1, with D possibly TRBD1 on 6 matching bases. V dropped 0 bases and J dropped 6 bases, with 8 bases sitting between them. The CDR3 is 13 amino acids. In germline, CDR1 is SNHLY, CDR2 FYNNEI. CDR3 DNA: TGTGCCAGCAGTGAAGCTACAGGGCCTGAAGCTTTCTTT. Translation: CASSEATGPEAFF.

The chain joins TRBV21-1 to TRBJ2-7; TRBD1 is the table's D call and was not checked against the DNA. TRBV21-1 is annotated as a pseudogene. The CDR3 length is 14 residues. CDR3 nucleotide sequence: TGTGCCAGCAGCACTGGACAGCTGAACTACGAGCAGTACTTC. Protein sequence: CASSTGQLNYEQYF.

V gene TRBV28 combines with J gene TRBJ1-2; 7 positions agree with TRBD1. CDR1 is MDHEN and CDR2 is SYDVKM in the germline V gene. The CDR3 sequence is 13 residues long. V trimming: 10 bases; J trimming: 2 bases; junction bases outside the gene matches: 7. CDR3 in amino acids: CATIPGGNYGYTF. CDR3 bases: TGTGCCACTATTCCAGGGGGGAACTATGGCTACACCTTC.

V is TRBV7-2 and J is TRBJ1-4; perhaps TRBD1 as D (6 bases). Germline values: CDR1 SGHTA, CDR2 FQGNSA. V lost 0 bases, J lost 8 bases, and 13 bases lay in between. This CDR3 region has 15 residues. The CDR3 DNA reads TGTGCCAGCAGCTTAGCAAACAGGGTCAGCGAAAAACTGTTTTTT. Protein product: CASSLANRVSEKLFF.

The chain is built from TRBV19 and TRBJ1-5; no clear D gene. V was trimmed by 5 bases and J by 5 bases, leaving 10 bases between them. This CDR3 spans 13 amino acids. Germline loops: CDR1 LNHDA, CDR2 SQIVND (reference sequence). The CDR3 bases are TGTGCCAGTAGTTTTGGGAGCTATCAGCCCCAGCATTTT. The encoded protein is CASSFGSYQPQHF. The full variable domain, with the rest looked up from reference TRBV19 and TRBJ1-5, is DGGITQSPKYLFRKEGQNVTLSCEQNLNHDAMYWYRQDPGQGLRLIYYSQIVNDFQKGDIAEGYSVSREKKESFPLTVTSAQKNPTAFYLCASSFGSYQPQHFGDGTRLSIL.

The chain employs TRBV19 and TRBJ2-5; weak D call: TRBD1 (5 bases). V was clipped by 7 bases and J by 0 bases, with 12 bases between them. Germline values: CDR1 LNHDA, CDR2 SQIVND (reference sequence). This CDR3 contains 14 residues. The CDR3 spells CASTKRGNQETQYF. The CDR3 nucleotides are TGTGCCAGTACCAAAAGGGGCAACCAAGAGACCCAGTACTTC.

The J gene is TRBJ1-1, the V gene TRBV3-1 (or the pseudogene TRBV3-2); D call uncertain. The length of the CDR3 is 14 residues. The V gene lost 0 bases and the J gene lost 8 bases, with 13 bases spanning the gap. Germline values: CDR1 LGHDT, CDR2 YNNKEL (reference sequence). The CDR3 DNA follows: TGTGCCAGCAGCCAAGATTTAGTGATTGTAGAAGCTTTCTTT. As protein: CASSQDLVIVEAFF.

A remark on this clone: The junction shows a germline mismatch at one end, possibly a read error. The chain combines TRBV6-1 with TRBJ1-2; 9 positions agree with TRBD1. Germline V CDR1 and CDR2: MNHNS, SASEGT. The CDR3 sequence is 15 residues long. CDR3: CASSEGTGRRGGYTF. CDR3 bases: TGTGCCAGCAGCGAAGGGACAGGGAGGCGTGGTGGCTACACCTTC.

The chain links TRBV19 to TRBJ1-4, with D unresolved. V gave up 5 bases and J gave up 8 bases, with 21 bases separating them. The CDR3 consists of 16 residues. Germline CDR1 is LNHDA and CDR2 is SQIVND (reference sequence). The CDR3 region has the DNA TGTGCCAGTAGTGTAATCGGGCCTCGGGGTGGGGAAAAACTGTTTTTT. Protein: CASSVIGPRGGEKLFF.

In its sample, this clone was seen once. This rearrangement joins TRBV4-3 to TRBJ2-7, with D perhaps TRBD2 (6 bases). The CDR3 has 14 amino acids. The V gene lost 4 bases and the J gene lost 3 bases, with 13 bases spanning the gap. Germline V gives CDR1 LGHNA, CDR2 YSLEER. CDR3 sequence: CASSPGGKSYEQYF. CDR3 nucleotide sequence: TGCGCCAGCAGCCCCGGGGGAAAAAGCTACGAGCAGTACTTC.

The gene calls are TRBV4-1 and TRBJ2-3; 7 bases match TRBD2. CDR1 is MGHRA, CDR2 YSYEKL, per germline. This CDR3 comprises 17 residues. J lost 3 bases, V lost 2 bases, and 11 bases had no gene match. The CDR3 DNA reads TGCGCCAGCAGCCAACAAATTTGGCTAGCGGCAACAGATACGCAGTATTTT. Translating it yields CASSQQIWLAATDTQYF.

The V and J genes are TRBV3-1 (or the pseudogene TRBV3-2) and TRBJ1-2, with D unresolved. Germline lookup yields CDR1 LGHDT and CDR2 YNNKEL (reference sequence). This CDR3 contains 15 residues. V dropped 5 bases and J dropped 0 bases, with 13 bases sitting between them. The CDR3 DNA sequence: TGTGCCAGCAGCTCTCCACCGGTGGCTAACTATGGCTACACCTTC. This codes for CASSSPPVANYGYTF.